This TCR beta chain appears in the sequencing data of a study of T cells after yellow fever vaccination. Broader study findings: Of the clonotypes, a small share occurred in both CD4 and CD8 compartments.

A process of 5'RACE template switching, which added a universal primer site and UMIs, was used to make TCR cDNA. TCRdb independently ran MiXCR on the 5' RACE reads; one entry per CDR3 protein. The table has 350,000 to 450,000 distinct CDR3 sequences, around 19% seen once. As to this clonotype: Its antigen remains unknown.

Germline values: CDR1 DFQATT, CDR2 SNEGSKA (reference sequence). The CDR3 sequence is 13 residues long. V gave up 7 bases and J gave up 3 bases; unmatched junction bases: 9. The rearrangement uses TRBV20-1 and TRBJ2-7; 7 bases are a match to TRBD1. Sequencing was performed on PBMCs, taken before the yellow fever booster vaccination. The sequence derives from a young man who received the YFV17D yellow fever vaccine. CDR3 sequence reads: CSVQRQGLYEQYV. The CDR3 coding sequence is TGCAGTGTACAGAGACAGGGCCTCTACGAGCAGTACGTC.